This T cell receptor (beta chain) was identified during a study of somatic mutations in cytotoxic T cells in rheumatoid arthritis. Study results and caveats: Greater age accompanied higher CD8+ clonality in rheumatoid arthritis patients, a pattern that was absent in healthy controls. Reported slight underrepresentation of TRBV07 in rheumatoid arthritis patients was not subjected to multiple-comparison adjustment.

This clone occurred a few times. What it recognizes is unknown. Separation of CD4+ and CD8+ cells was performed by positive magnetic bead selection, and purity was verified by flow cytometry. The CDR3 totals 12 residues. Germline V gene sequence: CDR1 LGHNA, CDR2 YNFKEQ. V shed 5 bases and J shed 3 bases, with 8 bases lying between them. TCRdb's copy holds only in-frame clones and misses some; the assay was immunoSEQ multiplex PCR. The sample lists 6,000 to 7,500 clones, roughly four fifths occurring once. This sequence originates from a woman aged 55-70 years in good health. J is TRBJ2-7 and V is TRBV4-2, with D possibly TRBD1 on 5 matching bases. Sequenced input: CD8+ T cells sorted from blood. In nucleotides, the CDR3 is TGTGCCAGCAGCACCGACAGCTACGAGCAGTACTTC. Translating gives CASSTDSYEQYF.